The next 27 T cell receptor beta chains were all read from a single sample in a study of T cells after yellow fever vaccination. TCRdb re-derived calls from the 5' RACE reads in MiXCR, one entry per CDR3 protein. The repertoire includes 30,000 or so distinct CDR3 sequences, roughly 6% of them detected once, and 20% to 30% sits in the top ten. Sequencing used PBMCs, either bulk or a sorted T-cell subset (CD4+, CD8+, memory, or dextramer-sorted; not recorded which), obtained on the day of the yellow fever booster vaccination. The receptors shown here come from a man aged 30 to 45 who received the YFV17D yellow fever vaccine.

This clonotype was observed many times. CDR3 amino acids: CASSREGYSNQPQHF. CDR3 DNA sequence: TGTGCCAGTAGCCGAGAGGGGTATAGCAATCAGCCCCAGCATTTT. The chain uses TRBV19 and TRBJ1-5; D is possibly TRBD1 (5 bases). V dropped 6 bases and J dropped 0 bases, with 12 bases sitting between them. CDR3 size: 15 residues. In germline, CDR1 is LNHDA, CDR2 SQIVND (reference sequence).

This clonotype came up many times. The chain has TRBV9 and TRBJ2-3; 7 bases are shared with TRBD2. Trimming cost V 0 bases and J 6 bases; bases outside gene matches: 4. The CDR3 covers 14 residues. Germline V gives CDR1 SGDLS, CDR2 YYNGEE. This chain's CDR3 is CASSVGAGSDTQYF. CDR3 sequence (DNA): TGTGCCAGCAGCGTAGGAGCGGGATCCGATACGCAGTATTTT. Complete variable domain (other parts from reference TRBV9 and TRBJ2-3): DSGVTQTPKHLITATGQRVTLRCSPRSGDLSVYWYQQSLDQGLQFLIQYYNGEERAKGNILERFSAQQFPDLHSELNLSSLELGDSALYFCASSVGAGSDTQYFGPGTRLTVL.

This clonotype was detected many times. The V gene is TRBV30, the J gene TRBJ2-3; D perhaps matches TRBD2 (5 bases). This CDR3 contains 13 residues. The germline V gene encodes CDR1 GTSNPN and CDR2 SVGIG (reference sequence). V was clipped by 4 bases and J by 4 bases, with 12 bases between them. CDR3 nucleotides: TGTGCCTGGACTCGGGGTCTCGCAGATACGCAGTATTTT. Its translation is CAWTRGLADTQYF.

This clonotype came up many times. The chain uses TRBV10-1 and TRBJ2-3; D uncertain. There are 13 residues in the CDR3. Trimming removed 7 bases from V and 5 bases from J, with 13 bases in between. Germline lookup yields CDR1 WNHNN and CDR2 SYGVQD (reference sequence). The CDR3 bases are TGCGCCAGCACTTTTGTTGATCGAGATACGCAGTATTTT. It translates to CASTFVDRDTQYF.

Relative to its sample, this clonotype is medium-sized. The J gene is TRBJ2-1, the V gene TRBV7-9; D is undetermined. Germline V gene sequence: CDR1 SEHNR, CDR2 FQNEAQ (reference sequence). This CDR3 is 12 amino acids long. Trimming left V 5 bases short and J 7 bases short, with 9 bases between. The CDR3 loop is CASSASKNEQFF. CDR3 bases: TGTGCCAGCAGCGCCTCTAAAAATGAGCAGTTCTTC.

There are many counts of this clonotype. V is TRBV5-5 and J is TRBJ1-1, with 8 bases fitting TRBD1. The germline V gene has CDR1 SGHKS and CDR2 YYEKEE (reference sequence). V shed 3 bases, J shed 11 bases, and the junction held 6 bases outside the gene matches. This CDR3 region has 12 residues. The CDR3 loop reads CASSSGQGGAFF. In DNA form, the CDR3 reads TGTGCCAGCAGCTCCGGACAGGGTGGCGCTTTCTTT.

This clonotype turned up a few times. The chain has TRBV6-2 or TRBV6-3 and TRBJ2-7; 11 nucleotides agree with TRBD2. Looked up from germline, CDR1 is MNHEY and CDR2 is SVGEGT. This CDR3 has 14 residues. J lost 1 base, V lost 6 bases, and 2 bases had no gene match. CDR3 region: CASRLAGASYEQYF. In DNA form, the CDR3 reads TGTGCCAGCAGACTAGCGGGAGCTTCCTACGAGCAGTACTTC.

This clonotype was counted many times. This chain uses TRBV11-2 with TRBJ2-7; D may be TRBD2 (6 bases). The V end was cut by 2 bases, the J end by 1 base, with 12 bases between. The germline V gene encodes CDR1 SGHAT and CDR2 FQNNGV. CDR3 size: 15 residues. CDR3 region: CASSLLIGSSYEQYF. CDR3 DNA: TGTGCCAGCAGCTTATTAATCGGGAGTTCCTACGAGCAGTACTTC.

At least ten counts were recorded for this clonotype. The rearrangement links TRBV20-1 to TRBJ2-3; 13 nucleotides agree with TRBD2. The CDR3 is made up of 16 amino acids. J lost 3 bases, V lost 6 bases, and 9 bases had no gene match. The germline V gene has CDR1 DFQATT and CDR2 SNEGSKA (reference sequence). Written as DNA, the CDR3 is TGCAGTGCCAGGACTAGCGGGAGTTCCTGGACAGATACGCAGTATTTT. Its translation: CSARTSGSSWTDTQYF.

The CDR3: CAWIPLTKNIQYF. In nucleotides, the CDR3 is TGTGCCTGGATCCCTTTGACCAAAAACATTCAGTACTTC. This chain uses TRBV30 with TRBJ2-4; D gene uncertain. The V gene's germline CDR1 is GTSNPN and CDR2 SVGIG (reference sequence). The CDR3 extends over 13 amino acids. The ends were cut back, 4 bases at V and 2 bases at J, with 9 bases in the middle.

V gene TRBV7-2 combines with J gene TRBJ2-1; 8 nucleotides line up with TRBD2. Germline V gives CDR1 SGHTA, CDR2 FQGNSA. There are 16 residues in the CDR3. Germline trimming cut 2 bases from V and 4 bases from J; bases unmatched to any gene: 7. CDR3 bases: TGTGCCAGCAGCTTATTAAGTAGCGGGGTTTACAATGAGCAGTTCTTC. It encodes CASSLLSSGVYNEQFF. Full variable domain (rest looked up from reference TRBV7-2 and TRBJ2-1): GAGVSQSPSNKVTEKGKDVELRCDPISGHTALYWYRQSLGQGLEFLIYFQGNSAPDKSGLPSDRFSAERTGGSVSTLTIQRTQQEDSAVYLCASSLLSSGVYNEQFFGPGTRLTVL.

This clonotype was counted many times. The chain employs TRBV10-3 and TRBJ2-3; TRBD2 aligns across 9 bases. This CDR3 spans 14 amino acids. Per the germline V gene, CDR1 is ENHRY and CDR2 is SYGVKD. Trimming cost V 10 bases and J 0 bases; bases outside gene matches: 5. The CDR3 is CATSSGTSTDTQYF. The DNA of the CDR3 is TGTGCCACCTCTAGCGGGACTAGCACAGATACGCAGTATTTT.

This clonotype was counted at least ten times. The chain combines TRBV11-2 with TRBJ2-7; unclear D gene. The CDR3 consists of 14 residues. CDR1 is SGHAT, CDR2 FQNNGV, per germline. Trimming removed 2 bases from V and 5 bases from J, with 13 bases in between. The CDR3 loop is CASSLFGDHNEQYF. The CDR3 DNA is TGTGCCAGCAGCTTATTTGGGGATCATAACGAGCAGTACTTC.

V and J are TRBV5-1 and TRBJ2-2; D may be TRBD2 (6 bases). Per the germline V gene, CDR1 is SGHRS and CDR2 is YFSETQ. CDR3 size: 16 residues. V was shortened by 3 bases and J by 2 bases, with 14 bases between the two germline ends. This CDR3 reads CASSSAGGINTGELFF. CDR3 in DNA: TGCGCCAGCAGCTCGGCGGGCGGGATAAACACCGGGGAGCTGTTTTTT.

In this sample, this clonotype turned up many times. The rearrangement links TRBV7-2 to TRBJ2-2, with 8 bases that match TRBD1. The trim removed 4 bases at V and 6 bases at J, leaving 7 bases unmatched. Germline V CDR1 and CDR2: SGHTA, FQGNSA. The CDR3 has 15 amino acids. The CDR3: CASSWQGAFSGELFF. In nucleotides, the CDR3 is TGTGCCAGCAGCTGGCAGGGGGCTTTCTCCGGGGAGCTGTTTTTT. The variable domain in full, with the rest retrieved from reference TRBV7-2 and TRBJ2-2, is GAGVSQSPSNKVTEKGKDVELRCDPISGHTALYWYRQSLGQGLEFLIYFQGNSAPDKSGLPSDRFSAERTGGSVSTLTIQRTQQEDSAVYLCASSWQGAFSGELFFGEGSRLTVL.

In this sample, this clonotype turned up many times. J is TRBJ1-5 and V is TRBV6-4; D not certain. This CDR3 is 12 amino acids long. CDR1 and CDR2 (germline): MRHNA, SNTAGT. V was trimmed by 5 bases and J by 11 bases, leaving 13 bases between them. The CDR3 DNA sequence: TGTGCCAGCAGTCAGTCCCTTAGGACCCAGCATTTT. Its protein is CASSQSLRTQHF.

The chain joins TRBV3-1 to TRBJ2-5; D tentatively fits TRBD1 or TRBD2 (5 bases each). This CDR3 region has 19 residues. The V end was cut by 10 bases, the J end by 0 bases, with 30 bases between. Germline values: CDR1 LGHDT, CDR2 YNNKEL (reference sequence). The CDR3 DNA sequence: TGTGCCATCAGTTGGGACCGCTGGGGCAGGCAGAAGTACCAAGAGACCCAGTACTTC. It specifies CAISWDRWGRQKYQETQYF.

At least ten counts were recorded for this clonotype. The chain uses TRBV7-2 and TRBJ2-5; possible D gene TRBD1, 6 bases. Trimming left V 5 bases short and J 1 base short, with 14 bases between. CDR1 SGHTA and CDR2 FQGNSA come from the germline V gene. The CDR3 length is 15 residues. The CDR3 here is CASSKQGNPQETQYF. In DNA, the CDR3 is TGTGCCAGCAGCAAGCAGGGGAACCCCCAAGAGACCCAGTACTTC.

The sample holds many counts of this clonotype. V is TRBV20-1 and J is TRBJ2-3; D is uncertain. The germline V and J ends were trimmed by 7 bases and 8 bases, with 7 bases remaining between them. CDR1 is DFQATT and CDR2 is SNEGSKA in the germline V gene (reference sequence). The CDR3 consists of 9 residues. The DNA of the CDR3 is TGCAGTGTTGGAGTTACGCAGTATTTT. This translates into CSVGVTQYF.

This clonotype was observed at least ten times. J is TRBJ2-3 and V is TRBV18; D possibly corresponds to TRBD2 (6 bases). The germline gives CDR1 KGHSH, CDR2 LQKENI. CDR3 length: 15 amino acids. The V end was cut by 4 bases, the J end by 2 bases, with 13 bases between. The CDR3 DNA sequence: TGTGCCAGCTCACGGGATCGGGACTCCACAGATACGCAGTATTTT. It codes for CASSRDRDSTDTQYF.

This clonotype was observed a handful of times. The gene calls are TRBV6-1 and TRBJ2-4, with D perhaps given as TRBD1 or TRBD2 (6 bases each). Germline CDR1 MNHNS, CDR2 SASEGT. The CDR3 covers 13 residues. V was trimmed by 9 bases and J by 3 bases, leaving 12 bases between them. The CDR3 is CASRGTFKNIQYF. CDR3 nucleotides: TGTGCCAGTCGCGGGACATTCAAAAACATTCAGTACTTC.

Comment on this clonotype: This may be a read error: a much more frequent sequence differs by one nucleotide. This chain connects TRBV5-6 to TRBJ2-7; D may be TRBD1 (6 bases). The CDR3 loop spans 13 amino acids. Germline CDR1 SGHDT, CDR2 YYEEEE. Trimming took off 4 bases at V and 4 bases at J, with 12 bases between the two ends. The CDR3 region is CASSGQTKYEQYF. Here the CDR3 DNA reads TGTGCCAGCAGCGGACAGACAAAGTACGAGCAGTACTTC.

The V and J genes are TRBV6-4 and TRBJ2-1; possibly TRBD1 for D (7 bases). With 8 bases removed from V and 0 bases from J, the gap between germline ends came to 32 bases. This CDR3 region has 21 residues. Germline loops: CDR1 MRHNA, CDR2 SNTAGT. The CDR3 spells CASRGQTEAGRSPSSYNEQFF. DNA of the CDR3: TGTGCCAGCCGGGGACAGACCGAAGCGGGCCGGAGCCCCAGCTCCTACAATGAGCAGTTCTTC.

Many counts were recorded for this clonotype. The V and J genes are TRBV27 and TRBJ2-3; 8 bases are a match to TRBD2. Germline CDR1 reads MNHEY; CDR2 reads SMNVEV (reference sequence). The length of the CDR3 is 18 residues. V lost 0 bases, J lost 2 bases, and 10 bases stayed unmatched. In DNA, the CDR3 is TGTGCCAGCAGTTTATCTGGTAGCGGGGCGGCTTACACAGATACGCAGTATTTT. Translating it yields CASSLSGSGAAYTDTQYF.

This clonotype appeared a few times. The V gene is TRBV20-1, the J gene TRBJ1-1; D not certain. Germline CDR1 reads DFQATT; CDR2 reads SNEGSKA (reference sequence). With 6 bases removed from V and 4 bases from J, the gap between germline ends came to 18 bases. This CDR3 is built from 14 residues. CDR3 region: CSALGELGVTEAFF. The CDR3 DNA sequence: TGCAGTGCCCTCGGAGAGCTTGGCGTCACTGAAGCTTTCTTT.

In this sample, this clonotype turned up many times. The chain employs TRBV7-8 and TRBJ2-7, with 12 bases aligning to TRBD1. The CDR3 contains 15 residues. CDR1 SGHVS and CDR2 FQNEAQ come from the germline V gene. Trimming removed 5 bases from V and 2 bases from J; junction bases left unmatched: 4. The chain's CDR3 is CASSPGQGATYEQYF. The CDR3 coding sequence is TGTGCCAGCAGCCCGGGACAGGGGGCCACCTACGAGCAGTACTTC.

This clonotype showed up just a few times. The rearrangement uses TRBV29-1 and TRBJ1-4; 8 nucleotides agree with TRBD1. CDR1 SQVTM and CDR2 ANQGSEA come from the germline V gene. The CDR3 length is 15 residues. J was trimmed by 6 bases and V by 2 bases; bases with no gene match: 8. Here the CDR3 DNA reads TGCAGCGTTGAAAGAGGAGACAGGGGTTATGAAAAACTGTTTTTT. The encoded protein is CSVERGDRGYEKLFF.